These 28 T cell receptor beta chains were sequenced from one sample in a study of T cells in Graves' hyperthyroidism and ophthalmopathy. TCR beta CDR3 regions were amplified from RNA. In the first-round RT-PCR of the TCR CDR3, the HTBI primer set was used. TCRdb re-analysed the multiplex PCR reads in MiXCR, keeping a single row per CDR3 protein. The table shows around 530,000 distinct CDR3 sequences, with over 15% occurring only once. Sequencing was done on a sample of blood. These receptors all come from a woman aged 18-35 years with Graves' ophthalmopathy.

The rearrangement links TRBV20-1 to TRBJ2-1, with TRBD2 matching over 9 bases. Germline V lookup: CDR1 DFQATT, CDR2 SNEGSKA (reference sequence). V was clipped by 3 bases and J by 2 bases; unmatched bases: 8. The CDR3 loop spans 16 amino acids. CDR3 in DNA: TGCAGTGCTAGTTGGTTACGCGGGAGGGCCTACAATGAGCAGTTCTTC. Translation gives CSASWLRGRAYNEQFF.

This chain joins TRBV12-3 or TRBV12-4 and TRBJ1-5; 8 bases agree with TRBD1. The V and J ends lost 4 bases and 5 bases, in that order; junction bases with no gene match: 10. This CDR3 has 16 amino acids. CDR3 DNA: TGTGCCAGCAGTTCTCTAGCAGGGACAGGCGATCAGCCCCAGCATTTT. It translates to CASSSLAGTGDQPQHF.

This clonotype was recorded a few times. This rearrangement joins TRBV5-6 to TRBJ2-7; D remains unclear. Germline V lookup: CDR1 SGHDT, CDR2 YYEEEE. The CDR3 covers 16 residues. Trimming took 3 bases from V and 5 from J, leaving 21 bases between them. CDR3 sequence: CASSSTWWSQVDEQYF. DNA for the CDR3: TGTGCCAGCAGCTCAACCTGGTGGTCCCAAGTGGACGAGCAGTACTTC.

This clonotype was observed many times. CDR3 protein: CASSPGLAGWVNEQFF. The CDR3 DNA reads TGCGCCAGCAGCCCAGGACTAGCGGGGTGGGTCAATGAGCAGTTCTTC. The V and J genes are TRBV5-1 and TRBJ2-1; TRBD2 aligns across 12 bases. The ends lost 4 bases at V and 6 bases at J; junction bases unmatched: 8. Germline V CDR1 and CDR2: SGHRS, YFSETQ. The CDR3 extends over 16 amino acids.

This clonotype has only a few counts. The rearrangement links TRBV12-3 or TRBV12-4 to TRBJ2-2; D is perhaps TRBD1 (6 bases). The CDR3 loop spans 16 amino acids. Deletions cut 6 bases from V and 7 bases from J, with 21 bases between. CDR3 protein: CASRPSTGTQGGELFF. CDR3 nucleotides: TGTGCCAGCAGACCTAGCACAGGGACCCAGGGCGGGGAGCTGTTTTTT.

This clonotype was observed at least ten times. The chain recombines TRBV27 with TRBJ1-2; D possibly corresponds to TRBD1 (6 bases). CDR1 and CDR2 from the germline V gene are MNHEY and SMNVEV (reference sequence). V was shortened by 4 bases and J by 4 bases, with 13 bases between the two germline ends. The CDR3 totals 14 residues. CDR3 residues: CASSSEGGIYGYTF. The CDR3 DNA follows: TGTGCCAGCAGTTCGGAAGGGGGAATCTATGGCTACACCTTC.

Ten or more counts support this clonotype. The chain employs TRBV7-3 and TRBJ1-1, with D possibly matching TRBD1 (5 bases). The germline V and J ends were trimmed by 1 base and 11 bases, with 17 bases remaining between them. The CDR3 extends over 14 amino acids. The germline V gene has CDR1 SGHTA and CDR2 FQGTGA. The CDR3 sequence: CASSLSVGDSPAFF. DNA for the CDR3: TGTGCCAGCAGCTTAAGTGTGGGGGACTCCCCCGCTTTCTTT.

This clonotype has ten or more counts. The rearrangement joins TRBV6-2 or TRBV6-3 to TRBJ2-1; D possibly corresponds to TRBD2 (6 bases). Germline assignment: CDR1 MNHEY and CDR2 SVGEGT. Trimming took off 8 bases at V and 0 bases at J, with 11 bases between the two ends. The CDR3 length is 14 residues. The CDR3 here is CASVSGNSYNEQFF. The DNA for the CDR3 is TGTGCCAGCGTTAGCGGTAACTCCTACAATGAGCAGTTCTTC.

The sample holds a few counts of this clonotype. The chain employs TRBV20-1 and TRBJ2-7; 10 nucleotides align to TRBD1. Per germline, CDR1 DFQATT and CDR2 SNEGSKA (reference sequence). This CDR3 has 14 residues. Losses at the gene ends were 5 bases for V and 4 bases for J; bases not matched to a gene: 8. CDR3 nucleotides: TGCAGTGCTGAGCCAGGGGGACAGGGGTACGAGCAGTACTTC. Translated: CSAEPGGQGYEQYF.

Notes on this clonotype: The DNA is omitted, as the CDR3 cannot be located on it reliably, and the CDR3 follows TCRdb's listing. CDR3 residues: CASSFYICSARAGDPRETQYF. V gene TRBV7-8 combines with J gene TRBJ2-5; TRBD2 is the table's D call, not checked against the DNA. The CDR3 comprises 21 residues, both ends counted. Germline lookup yields CDR1 SGHVS and CDR2 FQNEAQ.

This chain uses TRBV19 with TRBJ2-1; 13 bases align to TRBD2. Germline V gene lookup returns CDR1 LNHDA and CDR2 SQIVND (reference sequence). The CDR3 extends over 16 amino acids. V dropped 6 bases and J dropped 4; count of bases not matched to a gene: 6. The CDR3 loop is CASRGTSGTMYNEQFF. The CDR3, as DNA: TGTGCCAGTAGGGGGACTAGCGGGACAATGTACAATGAGCAGTTCTTC.

The sample holds many counts of this clonotype. This rearrangement joins TRBV20-1 to TRBJ1-5, with a possible D match to TRBD1 (6 bases). V was cut by 6 bases and J by 2 bases, with 20 bases left in between. This CDR3 is 16 amino acids long. The germline gives CDR1 DFQATT, CDR2 SNEGSKA (reference sequence). CDR3 residues: CSALQNTGTGNQPQHF. In DNA, the CDR3 is TGCAGTGCCCTACAGAATACAGGGACTGGCAATCAGCCCCAGCATTTT.

The chain carries TRBV5-8 and TRBJ1-2, with a tentative D call TRBD1 (5 bases). The germline V and J ends were trimmed by 3 bases and 2 bases, with 17 bases remaining between them. Germline CDR1 and CDR2: SGHTS and YDEGEE. This CDR3 comprises 16 residues. CDR3 in amino acids: CASSSAVETANYGYTF. The CDR3 DNA reads TGTGCCAGCAGCTCTGCCGTCGAGACAGCGAACTATGGCTACACCTTC.

The chain joins TRBV2 to TRBJ2-7; TRBD1 agrees at 8 bases. The trim removed 3 bases at V and 4 bases at J, leaving 8 bases unmatched. The CDR3 loop spans 15 amino acids. Germline values: CDR1 SNHLY, CDR2 FYNNEI. Written as DNA, the CDR3 is TGTGCCAGCAGTGAGGGGATGGGACAGGCTTACGAGCAGTACTTC. It codes for CASSEGMGQAYEQYF.

This clonotype has at least ten counts. V and J are TRBV18 and TRBJ1-1; D is unresolved. Trimming stripped 3 bases from V and 5 bases from J, with 7 bases between. The CDR3 consists of 12 residues. Germline assignment: CDR1 KGHSH and CDR2 LQKENI. CDR3: CASSPRDTEAFF. In nucleotides, the CDR3 is TGTGCCAGCTCACCCCGTGATACTGAAGCTTTCTTT.

This clonotype was observed at least ten times. V gene TRBV7-9 combines with J gene TRBJ1-1; no definite D call. The V gene lost 5 bases and the J gene lost 1 base, with 5 bases spanning the gap. The CDR3 runs to 12 residues. Germline lookup yields CDR1 SEHNR and CDR2 FQNEAQ (reference sequence). The CDR3, as DNA: TGTGCCAGCAGCGATCAGAACACTGAAGCTTTCTTT. It specifies CASSDQNTEAFF.

This clonotype was picked up a small number of times. V usage is TRBV5-6 and J usage is TRBJ1-4, with a tentative D call TRBD1 (6 bases). V was trimmed by 0 bases and J by 4 bases, leaving 10 bases between them. CDR3 length: 15 amino acids. Germline CDR1 and CDR2: SGHDT and YYEEEE. The CDR3 DNA sequence: TGTGCCAGCAGCTTGGAGGACAGTAATAATGAAAAACTGTTTTTT. Translating gives CASSLEDSNNEKLFF.

The chain combines TRBV30 with TRBJ1-1, with 12 bases identical to TRBD1. Looked up from germline, CDR1 is GTSNPN and CDR2 is SVGIG (reference sequence). This CDR3 region has 13 residues. Trimming cost V 8 bases and J 4 bases; bases outside gene matches: 5. CDR3 residues: CAGDRGRSTEAFF. The DNA for the CDR3 is TGTGCCGGGGACAGGGGGCGCAGCACTGAAGCTTTCTTT.

The V and J genes are TRBV15 and TRBJ2-1, with D possibly being TRBD1 or TRBD2 (5 bases each). The germline V and J ends were trimmed by 0 bases and 13 bases, with 13 bases remaining between them. The CDR3 contains 13 residues. Germline V CDR1 and CDR2: LNHNV, YYDKDF (reference sequence). In DNA, the CDR3 is TGTGCCACCAGCAGAGAAGGCCAGGGAGATCAGTTCTTC. Protein: CATSREGQGDQFF.

This clonotype has only a few counts. The V and J genes are TRBV28 and TRBJ2-6; D gene uncertain. CDR3 length equals 15 residues. CDR1 and CDR2 from the germline V gene are MDHEN and SYDVKM. The V gene lost 4 bases and the J gene lost 0 bases, with 7 bases spanning the gap. In nucleotides, the CDR3 is TGTGCCAGCAGTTACCAATTCTCTGGGGCCAACGTCCTGACTTTC. It encodes CASSYQFSGANVLTF.

This clonotype was counted ten times or more. The CDR3 DNA is TGTGCCAGCATGGGGGGCTTCGGCTACACCTTC. Translating gives CASMGGFGYTF. This chain connects TRBV2 to TRBJ1-2; a weak D match, TRBD1 (6 bases). V lost 7 bases, J lost 8 bases, and 11 bases lay in between. Germline CDR1 reads SNHLY; CDR2 reads FYNNEI. This CDR3 region has 11 residues.

This clonotype has ten or more counts. V gene TRBV19 combines with J gene TRBJ1-1; the D gene is possibly TRBD1 (6 bases). V was shortened by 8 bases and J by 6 bases, with 10 bases between the two germline ends. There are 11 residues in the CDR3. The germline gives CDR1 LNHDA, CDR2 SQIVND (reference sequence). CDR3 loop: CASSTGPEAFF. For the CDR3, the DNA is TGTGCCAGTTCTACAGGGCCTGAAGCTTTCTTT.

This clonotype was observed at least ten times. The chain joins TRBV5-1 to TRBJ1-4, with TRBD1 matching 7 bases. The CDR3 is made up of 14 amino acids. Germline assignment: CDR1 SGHRS and CDR2 YFSETQ. V shed 4 bases and J 4 bases; nucleotides not matched to a gene: 4. The CDR3 sequence is CASSETGLNEKLFF. CDR3 sequence (DNA): TGCGCCAGCAGCGAGACAGGGCTTAATGAAAAACTGTTTTTT. Full variable domain (remainder filled in from reference TRBV5-1 and TRBJ1-4): KAGVTQTPRYLIKTRGQQVTLSCSPISGHRSVSWYQQTPGQGLQFLFEYFSETQRNKGNFPGRFSGRQFSNSRSEMNVSTLELGDSALYLCASSETGLNEKLFFGSGTQLSVL.

This clonotype appeared many times. The chain employs TRBV28 and TRBJ1-4; perhaps TRBD1 as D (5 bases). CDR1 is MDHEN and CDR2 is SYDVKM in the germline V gene. The CDR3 runs 13 residues. Trimming removed 5 bases at V and 11 bases at J, with 15 bases between. Here the CDR3 DNA reads TGTGCCAGCAGTCGGGACGGTTTAGGGAAACTGTTTTTT. Residues: CASSRDGLGKLFF. Supplemented by reference TRBV28 and TRBJ1-4, the full variable domain reads DVKVTQSSRYLVKRTGEKVFLECVQDMDHENMFWYRQDPGLGLRLIYFSYDVKMKEKGDIPEGYSVSREKKERFSLILESASTNQTSMYLCASSRDGLGKLFFGSGTQLSVL.

There are many counts of this clonotype. The CDR3 region has the DNA TGTGCCAGCAGCCCTAGGGACAGGGGTGGCCCCTACAATGAGCAGTTCTTC. It codes for CASSPRDRGGPYNEQFF. The chain uses TRBV9 and TRBJ2-1, with 10 positions matching TRBD1. The length of the CDR3 is 17 residues. Germline V gives CDR1 SGDLS, CDR2 YYNGEE. The ends lost 4 bases at V and 2 bases at J; junction bases unmatched: 9.

The V call is TRBV27, the J call TRBJ1-6, with D maybe TRBD1 (5 bases). CDR3 length: 18 residues. Germline CDR1 and CDR2: MNHEY and SMNVEV (reference sequence). The ends were cut back, 0 bases at V and 1 base at J, with 13 bases in the middle. In DNA form, the CDR3 reads TGTGCCAGCAGTTTATCTGGGGGTCCCTTTTCCTATAATTCACCCCTCCACTTT. Its translation is CASSLSGGPFSYNSPLHF.

In this sample, this clonotype turned up once. V is TRBV3-1 and J is TRBJ2-3; 11 nucleotides align to TRBD2. The CDR3 extends over 19 amino acids. Germline values: CDR1 LGHDT, CDR2 YNNKEL (reference sequence). V lost 0 bases, J lost 2 bases, and 10 bases stayed unmatched. The CDR3 DNA reads as TGTGCCAGCAGCCAAGAGGCGGGTAGCGGGGGGGCCACCACAGATACGCAGTATTTT. Protein: CASSQEAGSGGATTDTQYF.

There are many counts of this clonotype. The chain uses TRBV2 and TRBJ1-2; D gene unclear. The CDR3 totals 12 residues. Per the germline V gene, CDR1 is SNHLY and CDR2 is FYNNEI. Trimming pared 4 bases from V and 4 bases from J, leaving 7 bases between. CDR3: CASSVGGYGYTF. The DNA of the CDR3 is TGTGCCAGCAGTGTAGGAGGCTATGGCTACACCTTC. The whole variable domain, remainder taken from reference TRBV2 and TRBJ1-2, is EPEVTQTPSHQVTQMGQEVILRCVPISNHLYFYWYRQILGQKVEFLVSFYNNEISEKSEIFDDQFSVERPDGSNFTLKIRSTKLEDSAMYFCASSVGGYGYTFGSGTRLTVV.